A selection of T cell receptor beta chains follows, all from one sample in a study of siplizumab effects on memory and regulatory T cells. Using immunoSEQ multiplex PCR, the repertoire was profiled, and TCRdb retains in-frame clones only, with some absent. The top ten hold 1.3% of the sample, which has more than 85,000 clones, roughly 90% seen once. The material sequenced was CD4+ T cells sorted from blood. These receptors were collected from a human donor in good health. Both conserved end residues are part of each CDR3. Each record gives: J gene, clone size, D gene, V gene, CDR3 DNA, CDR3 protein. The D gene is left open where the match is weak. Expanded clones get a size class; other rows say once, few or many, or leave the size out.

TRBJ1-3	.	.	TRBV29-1	TGCAGCGTTCTAAACCTCTCTGGAAACACCATATATTTT	CSVLNLSGNTIYF
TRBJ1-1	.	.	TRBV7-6	TGTGCCAGCAGACCCGGGGGGGGGCTTGACACTGAAGCTTTCTTT	CASRPGGGLDTEAFF
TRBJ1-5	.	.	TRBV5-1	TGCGCCAGCAGCTTGGCTCCAGCAACTTATAGCAATCAGCCCCAGCATTTT	CASSLAPATYSNQPQHF
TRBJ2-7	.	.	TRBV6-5	TGTGCCAGCAGTGAAGACCGAAGCGGGCAGTACTTC	CASSEDRSGQYF
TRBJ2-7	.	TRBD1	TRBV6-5	TGTGCCAGCAGTTACTCCGGGACAGGGACCTACGAGCAGTACTTC	CASSYSGTGTYEQYF
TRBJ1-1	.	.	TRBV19	TGTGCCAGTAGTATAGAGATAGTCACTGAAGCTTTCTTT	CASSIEIVTEAFF
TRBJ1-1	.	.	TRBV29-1	TGCAGCGCCATCGACCTGAACACTGAAGCTTTCTTT	CSAIDLNTEAFF
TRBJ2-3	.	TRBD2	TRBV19	TGTGCCAGTAGTTCACGACTAGCGGGAGGGGCAGATACGCAGTATTTT	CASSSRLAGGADTQYF
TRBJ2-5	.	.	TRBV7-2	TGTGCCAGCAGCCCCAAGGTGGGGACAAGGCCGTGGGAGCAGTACTTC	CASSPKVGTRPWEQYF
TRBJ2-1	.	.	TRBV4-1	TGCGCCAGCAGCCAGGTCGTAGGGGATGAGCAGTTCTTC	CASSQVVGDEQFF
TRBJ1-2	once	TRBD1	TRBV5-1	TGCGCCAGCAGTCGGGAGGGACAGGGGTCTGGCGGCTACACCTTC	CASSREGQGSGGYTF
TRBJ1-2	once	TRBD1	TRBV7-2	TGTGCCAGCAGCTTTTATTTGACAGGGAGCGGTGGCTACACCTTC	CASSFYLTGSGGYTF
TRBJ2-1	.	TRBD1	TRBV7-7	TGTGCCAGCAGCTTGGGACAGGACAATGAGCAGTTCTTC	CASSLGQDNEQFF
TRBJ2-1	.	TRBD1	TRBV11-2	TGTGCCAGCAGCTTAGCGGGCAGGGGGATTGGGGATGAGCAGTTCTTC	CASSLAGRGIGDEQFF
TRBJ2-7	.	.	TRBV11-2	TGTGCCAGCAGCTTAGGCCCCACTAGTCGCGAGCAGTACTTC	CASSLGPTSREQYF
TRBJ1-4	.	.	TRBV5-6	TGTGCCAGCCTTAGGACGGGACAAGCTAATGAAAAACTGTTTTTT	CASLRTGQANEKLFF
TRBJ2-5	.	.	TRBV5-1	TGCGCCAGCAGCCCAGCTTTAGGGTTACAAGAGACCCAGTACTTC	CASSPALGLQETQYF
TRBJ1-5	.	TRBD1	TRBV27	TGTGCCAGCAGTCCGACAGGGATCAATCAGCCCCAGCATTTT	CASSPTGINQPQHF
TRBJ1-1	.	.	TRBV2	TGTGCAAGTCGACCTGGGGGAGACGGCACTGAAGCTTTCTTT	CASRPGGDGTEAFF
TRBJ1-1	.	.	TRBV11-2	TGTGCCAGCAGCCCTCGGGGGGCGAACACTGAAGCTTTCTTT	CASSPRGANTEAFF
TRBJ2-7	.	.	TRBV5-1	TGCGCCAGCAGAAACAGCCCTTTTAACTACGAGCAGTACTTC	CASRNSPFNYEQYF
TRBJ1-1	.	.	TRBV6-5	TGTGCCAGCAGTTACTTAGACCTGACGTACACTGAAGCTTTCTTT	CASSYLDLTYTEAFF
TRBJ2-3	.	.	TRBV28	TGTGCCAGCAGTGACAGTACCACAGATACGCAGTATTTT	CASSDSTTDTQYF
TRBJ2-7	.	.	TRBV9	TGTGCCAGCAGCGCCGGGCAGACCTACGAGCAGTACTTC	CASSAGQTYEQYF
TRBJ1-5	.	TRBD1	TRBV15	TGTGCCACCAGCAGAGCCTCCTGGACAGGAGATCAGCCCCAGCATTTT	CATSRASWTGDQPQHF
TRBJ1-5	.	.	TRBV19	TGTGCCAGTAGTCTGGGACCCAAGGGTCAGCCCCAGCATTTT	CASSLGPKGQPQHF
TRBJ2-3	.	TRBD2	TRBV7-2	TGTGCCAGCAGCTTAGGGGCGGGAGTGTCCGATACGCAGTATTTT	CASSLGAGVSDTQYF
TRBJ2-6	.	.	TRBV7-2	TGTGCCAGCAGCCAAAGACATTCTGGGGCCAACGTCCTGACTTTC	CASSQRHSGANVLTF
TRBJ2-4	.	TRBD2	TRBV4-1	TGCGCCAGCAGCCAAGATATAGCGGGGGGGATGATAGACATTCAGTACTTC	CASSQDIAGGMIDIQYF
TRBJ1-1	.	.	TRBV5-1	TGCGCCAGCAGCGCCCAACCGAACACTGAAGCTTTCTTT	CASSAQPNTEAFF
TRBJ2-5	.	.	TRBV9	TGTGCCAGCAGTCGGCAGGGCGTGAAAGAGACCCAGTACTTC	CASSRQGVKETQYF
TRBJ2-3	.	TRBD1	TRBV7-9	TGTGCCAGCAGCCCTACAGGGGACAGTGGGTATTTT	CASSPTGDSGYF
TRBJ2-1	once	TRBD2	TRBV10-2	TGCGCCAGCAGACTAGCGGGAGGTGCTGAGCAGTTCTTC	CASRLAGGAEQFF
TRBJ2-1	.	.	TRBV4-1	TGCGCCAGCAGCCAAGACGACCAATACAATGAGCAGTTCTTC	CASSQDDQYNEQFF
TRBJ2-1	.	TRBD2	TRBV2	TGTGCCAGCAGTGTCCCGGGACTAGTAACCTATGAGCAGTTCTTC	CASSVPGLVTYEQFF
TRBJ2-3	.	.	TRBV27	TGTGCCAGCAGTGTTTTCGGGGCAATACCAACAGATACGCAGTATTTT	CASSVFGAIPTDTQYF
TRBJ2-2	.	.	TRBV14	TGTGCCAGCAGCCAATCGCTCCGACCAACCGGGGAGCTGTTTTTT	CASSQSLRPTGELFF
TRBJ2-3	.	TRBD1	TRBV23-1	TGCGCCAGCAGTCAGCGGGACAGGGGGAAGCCAGATACGCAGTATTTT	CASSQRDRGKPDTQYF
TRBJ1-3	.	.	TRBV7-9	TGTGCCACTCTACCTCGAAACTCTGGAAACACCATATATTTT	CATLPRNSGNTIYF
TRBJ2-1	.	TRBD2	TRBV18	TGTGCCAGCTCACCAACTACCGGGAGGGACTACAATGAGCAGTTCTTC	CASSPTTGRDYNEQFF
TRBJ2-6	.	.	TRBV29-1	TGCAGCGCATTCCGGGACACAGACTCTGGGGCCAACGTCCTGACTTTC	CSAFRDTDSGANVLTF
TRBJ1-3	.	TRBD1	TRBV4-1	TGCGCCAGCAGCCAAGGCCCGACAGGGGATGGAAACACCATATATTTT	CASSQGPTGDGNTIYF
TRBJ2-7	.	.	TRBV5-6	TGTGCCAGCAGCGCCGCGGGTCGCCCCTACGAGCAGTACTTC	CASSAAGRPYEQYF
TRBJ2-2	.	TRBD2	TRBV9	TGTGCCAGCACCGGCGGGGGAAACACCGGGGAGCTGTTTTTT	CASTGGGNTGELFF
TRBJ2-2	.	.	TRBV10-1	TGCGCCAGCAGTGTGGGCACCGGGGAGCTGTTTTTT	CASSVGTGELFF
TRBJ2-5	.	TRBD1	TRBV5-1	TGCGCCAGCAGCTTGGACAGGGGGCAGGGAGAGACCCAGTACTTC	CASSLDRGQGETQYF
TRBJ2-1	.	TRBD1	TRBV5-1	TGCGCCAGCAGCTTGTCGGCACAGGGGGTTTACAATGAGCAGTTCTTC	CASSLSAQGVYNEQFF
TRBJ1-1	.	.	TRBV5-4	TGTGCCAGCAGCTTGGGGGTCGGGACAGAAGCTTTCTTT	CASSLGVGTEAFF
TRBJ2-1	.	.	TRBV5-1	TGCGCCAGCAGCTGGGGGGACGGACCCTACAATGAGCAGTTCTTC	CASSWGDGPYNEQFF
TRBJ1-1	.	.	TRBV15	TGTGCCACCAGCAGAGTGGGGTGGGGAGTAGTGAAGACTGAAGCTTTCTTT	CATSRVGWGVVKTEAFF
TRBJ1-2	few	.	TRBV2	TGTGCCAGCAGTGGGAGAGGGACTCCAGGCTACACCTTC	CASSGRGTPGYTF
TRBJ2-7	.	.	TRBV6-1	TGTGCCAGCAGCCGTGGGAGTGGCGAGCAGTACTTC	CASSRGSGEQYF
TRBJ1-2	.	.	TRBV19	TGTGCCAGTAGTATAGAAGGAGCTGTTAACTATGGCTACACCTTC	CASSIEGAVNYGYTF
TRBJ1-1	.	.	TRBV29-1	TGCAGCGTTGCCGCGGGGGGTCGTTGGACTGAAGCTTTCTTT	CSVAAGGRWTEAFF
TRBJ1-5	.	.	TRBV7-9	TGTGCCAGCAGCGTGGGGCAGGTGAATCAGCCCCAGCATTTT	CASSVGQVNQPQHF